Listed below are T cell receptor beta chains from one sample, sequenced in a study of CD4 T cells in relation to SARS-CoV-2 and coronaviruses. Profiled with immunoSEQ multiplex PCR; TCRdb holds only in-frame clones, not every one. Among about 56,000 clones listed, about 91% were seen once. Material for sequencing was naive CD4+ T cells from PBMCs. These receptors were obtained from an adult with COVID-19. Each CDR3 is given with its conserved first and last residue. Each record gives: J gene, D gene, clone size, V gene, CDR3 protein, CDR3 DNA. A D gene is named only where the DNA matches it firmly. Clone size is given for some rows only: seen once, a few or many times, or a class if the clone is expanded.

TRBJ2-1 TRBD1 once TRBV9 CASSVPSARGINEQFF TGTGCCAGCAGCGTCCCGTCGGCCAGGGGGATTAATGAGCAGTTCTTC
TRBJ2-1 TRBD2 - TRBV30 CAWSGLAVRISYNEQFF TGTGCCTGGAGTGGACTAGCGGTCCGAATCTCCTACAATGAGCAGTTCTTC
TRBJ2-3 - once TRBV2 CASSRDRSTDTQYF TGTGCCAGCAGTCGAGATAGGAGCACAGATACGCAGTATTTT
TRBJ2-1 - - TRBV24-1 CATSDVTGGGNYNEQFF TGTGCCACCAGTGATGTAACAGGGGGAGGGAATTACAATGAGCAGTTCTTC
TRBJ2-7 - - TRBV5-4 CASSPGWGSSYEQYF TGTGCCAGCAGCCCCGGGTGGGGGTCCTCCTACGAGCAGTACTTC
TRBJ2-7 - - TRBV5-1 CASSQAGEQYF TGCGCCAGCAGCCAAGCAGGGGAGCAGTACTTC
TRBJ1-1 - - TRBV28 CASSLTTEAFF TGTGCCAGCAGTTTAACTACTGAAGCTTTCTTT
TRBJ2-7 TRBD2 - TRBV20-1 CSASFELAGSSYEQYF TGCAGTGCTAGTTTTGAACTAGCGGGAAGCTCCTACGAGCAGTACTTC
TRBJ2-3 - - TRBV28 CASSLRSWRTGDTQYF TGTGCCAGCAGTTTGAGGTCGTGGCGGACCGGAGATACGCAGTATTTT
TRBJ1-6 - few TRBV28 CASSRDGNSPLHF TGTGCCAGCAGCAGGGACGGGAATTCACCCCTCCACTTT
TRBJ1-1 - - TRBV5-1 CASSLEDGGTEAFF TGCGCCAGCAGCTTAGAGGACGGGGGAACTGAAGCTTTCTTT
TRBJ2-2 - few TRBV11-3 CASSPGRVFF TGTGCCAGCAGCCCGGGCCGGGTGTTTTTT
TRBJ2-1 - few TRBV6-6 CASSYQAGVDEQFF TGTGCCAGCAGTTACCAAGCCGGAGTCGATGAGCAGTTCTTC
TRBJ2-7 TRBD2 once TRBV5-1 CASKEGGSGVPYEQYF TGCGCCAGCAAAGAAGGGGGTAGCGGGGTGCCTTACGAGCAGTACTTC
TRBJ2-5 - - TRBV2 CASSDQETQYF TGTGCCAGCAGCGATCAAGAGACCCAGTACTTC
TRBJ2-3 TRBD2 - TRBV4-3 CASSQSSGSTDTQYF TGCGCCAGCAGCCAGAGTAGCGGGAGCACAGATACGCAGTATTTT
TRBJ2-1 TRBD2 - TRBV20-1 CSASGRDEQFF TGCAGTGCTAGCGGGAGGGATGAGCAGTTCTTC
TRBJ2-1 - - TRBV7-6 CASSLARGGYNEQFF TGTGCCAGCAGCTTAGCGCGGGGCGGCTACAATGAGCAGTTCTTC
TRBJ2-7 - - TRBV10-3 CAISESLASRTEQYF TGTGCCATCAGTGAGTCGTTGGCTAGCCGGACCGAGCAGTACTTC
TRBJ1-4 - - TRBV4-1 CASSQPTRGTANEKLFF TGCGCCAGCAGCCAACCAACCCGAGGGACGGCGAATGAAAAACTGTTTTTT
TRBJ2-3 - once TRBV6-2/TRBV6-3 CASSRQPAGTQYF TGTGCCAGCAGTCGGCAGCCTGCGGGTACGCAGTATTTT
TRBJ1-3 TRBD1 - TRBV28 CASIQTGAGNTIYF TGTGCCAGCATTCAAACAGGGGCTGGAAACACCATATATTTT
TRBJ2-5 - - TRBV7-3 CASSGTLQETQYF TGTGCCAGCAGCGGGACTTTACAAGAGACCCAGTACTTC
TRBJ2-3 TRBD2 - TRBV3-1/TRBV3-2 CASSQRVAGGSTDTQYF TGTGCCAGCAGCCAAAGAGTAGCGGGAGGGTCCACAGATACGCAGTATTTT
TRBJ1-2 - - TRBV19 CASTEARGRPAGYGYTF TGTGCCAGCACGGAAGCACGGGGACGCCCGGCGGGCTATGGCTACACCTTC
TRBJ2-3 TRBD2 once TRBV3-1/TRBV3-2 CASSNRGLATTDTQYF TGTGCCAGCAGCAATCGTGGACTAGCGACCACAGATACGCAGTATTTT
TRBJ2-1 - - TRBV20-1 CSASGRAGSYNEQFF TGCAGTGCTAGTGGGCGGGCAGGCTCCTACAATGAGCAGTTCTTC
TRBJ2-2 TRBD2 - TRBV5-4 CASSFGGSSTGELFF TGTGCCAGCAGCTTTGGCGGGAGTTCTACCGGGGAGCTGTTTTTT
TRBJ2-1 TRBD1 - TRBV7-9 CASSFWDRNYNEQFF TGTGCCAGCAGCTTTTGGGACAGAAACTACAATGAGCAGTTCTTC
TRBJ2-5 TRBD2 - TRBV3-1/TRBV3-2 CASSPKGGTSGTQYF TGTGCCAGCAGCCCGAAGGGGGGGACTAGCGGGACCCAGTACTTC
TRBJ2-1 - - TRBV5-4 CASSHRSGTDYNEQFF TGTGCCAGCAGCCACCGGTCCGGGACTGACTACAATGAGCAGTTCTTC
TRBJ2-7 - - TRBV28 CAAISRASRFREQYF TGTGCCGCCATATCCAGGGCTAGCAGGTTCCGCGAGCAGTACTTC
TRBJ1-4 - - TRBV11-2 CASSSRRYNEKLFF TGTGCCAGCAGCTCTCGTCGTTATAATGAAAAACTGTTTTTT
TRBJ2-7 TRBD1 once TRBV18 CASSLGQGSYEQYF TGTGCCAGCTCACTTGGACAGGGGAGCTACGAGCAGTACTTC
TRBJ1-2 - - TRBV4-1 CASSQGILITLNYGYTF TGCGCCAGCAGCCAAGGAATCCTAATTACTCTTAACTATGGCTACACCTTC
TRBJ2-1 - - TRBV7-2 CASSTRVVPFF TGTGCCAGCAGCACCCGGGTAGTGCCGTTCTTC
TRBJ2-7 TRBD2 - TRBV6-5 CASSRERFHEQYF TGTGCCAGCTCGCGGGAGAGGTTCCACGAGCAGTACTTC
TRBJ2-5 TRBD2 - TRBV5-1 CASREGLAGELQETQYF TGCGCCAGCAGGGAAGGACTAGCGGGAGAGTTACAAGAGACCCAGTACTTC
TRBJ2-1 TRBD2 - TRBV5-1 CASRWNAGDNEQFF TGCGCCAGCAGATGGAACGCGGGAGACAATGAGCAGTTCTTC
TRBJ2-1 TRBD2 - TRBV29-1 CSAGGGRRINEQFF TGCAGCGCCGGGGGGGGGAGGCGTATTAATGAGCAGTTCTTC
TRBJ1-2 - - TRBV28 CASKPQGSYGYTF TGTGCCAGCAAACCCCAGGGTTCATATGGCTACACCTTC